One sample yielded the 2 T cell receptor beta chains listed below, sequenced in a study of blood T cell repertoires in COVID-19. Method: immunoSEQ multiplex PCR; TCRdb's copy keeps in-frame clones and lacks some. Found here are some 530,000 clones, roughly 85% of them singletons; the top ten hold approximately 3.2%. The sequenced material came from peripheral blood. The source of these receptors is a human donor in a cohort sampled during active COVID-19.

CDR3 in amino acids: CASRDGLPSREQYF. CDR3 DNA sequence: TGTGCCAGTAGGGACGGGTTACCTAGCCGCGAGCAGTACTTC. The chain carries TRBV19 and TRBJ2-7, with D perhaps matching TRBD2 (5 bases). The V gene lost 6 bases and the J gene lost 6 bases, with 18 bases spanning the gap. The germline gives CDR1 LNHDA, CDR2 SQIVND (reference sequence). This CDR3 comprises 14 residues.

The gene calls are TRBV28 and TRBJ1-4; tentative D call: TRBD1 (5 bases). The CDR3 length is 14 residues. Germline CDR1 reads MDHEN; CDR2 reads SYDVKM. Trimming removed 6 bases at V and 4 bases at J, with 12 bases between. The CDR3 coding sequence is TGTGCCAGCAGCCCACCAGGGTATAATGAAAAACTGTTTTTT. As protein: CASSPPGYNEKLFF.